These 28 T cell receptor beta chains originate from one sample sequenced in a study of response to subunit inactivated influenza vaccine. TCRdb processed the RT-PCR reads anew with MiXCR; each CDR3 protein has one entry. This sample has roughly 650,000 distinct CDR3 sequences, with about 14% found just once. The specimen comprised PBMCs from blood, sampled 14 days before vaccination. These receptors all stem from a man in his fifties who received an inactivated influenza vaccine.

This clonotype turned up a few times. The chain couples TRBV5-1 to TRBJ2-7, with a possible D match to TRBD1 (6 bases). Trimming removed 4 bases from V and 7 bases from J, with 15 bases in between. CDR1 and CDR2 from the germline V gene are SGHRS and YFSETQ. The CDR3 extends over 13 amino acids. CDR3: CASSPRQAEEQYF. The CDR3 DNA follows: TGCGCCAGCAGCCCAAGACAGGCCGAAGAGCAGTACTTC.

This clonotype has only a few counts. V is TRBV4-3 and J is TRBJ1-3, with 7 bases aligning to TRBD1. The CDR3 has 15 residues. The germline V gene has CDR1 LGHNA and CDR2 YSLEER. V shed 4 bases and J 2 bases; nucleotides not matched to a gene: 5. CDR3 sequence reads: CASSRGDRAGNTIYF. The CDR3 region has the DNA TGCGCCAGCAGCCGAGGTGACAGGGCTGGAAACACCATATATTTT.

This sequence joins TRBV29-1 and TRBJ2-2, with 9 bases that match TRBD1. The germline gives CDR1 SQVTM, CDR2 ANQGSEA. The CDR3 is 17 residues long. Trimming at V came to 0 bases and at J to 5 bases, leaving 10 bases not matched to a gene. The CDR3 nucleotides are TGCAGCGTTGAAGATACGGACAGGGGAGGGATAACCGGGGAGCTGTTTTTT. It yields the protein CSVEDTDRGGITGELFF.

This clonotype came up many times. This chain connects TRBV20-1 to TRBJ1-5; D remains unclear. This CDR3 contains 15 residues. Per germline, CDR1 DFQATT and CDR2 SNEGSKA (reference sequence). The V end lost 0 bases, the J end lost 6 bases, and 15 bases lay between the germline ends. CDR3 region: CSARDLSTVGQPQHF. In nucleotides, the CDR3 is TGCAGTGCTAGAGATCTAAGCACAGTTGGTCAGCCCCAGCATTTT.

This clonotype was recorded at least ten times. The chain combines TRBV12-3 or TRBV12-4 with TRBJ2-7; no firm D call. The CDR3 is made up of 13 amino acids. With 6 bases removed from V and 5 bases from J, the gap between germline ends came to 14 bases. CDR3 protein: CASSSLPPHEQYF. As DNA, the CDR3 is TGTGCCAGCAGCTCTCTCCCCCCCCACGAGCAGTACTTC.

The gene calls are TRBV7-9 and TRBJ1-2; 8 bases are shared with TRBD1. Unmatched junction bases numbered 6, after V lost 8 bases and J lost 4 bases. The CDR3 consists of 13 residues. Germline V gene lookup returns CDR1 SEHNR and CDR2 FQNEAQ (reference sequence). The CDR3, as DNA: TGTGCCAGCTATACAGGGGGGCCCTATGGCTACACCTTC. Its translation is CASYTGGPYGYTF.

Many counts were recorded for this clonotype. The V and J genes are TRBV10-3 and TRBJ2-2; the match to TRBD1 covers 10 bases. The CDR3 totals 15 residues. V shed 6 bases and J 4 bases; nucleotides not matched to a gene: 5. Germline V gives CDR1 ENHRY, CDR2 SYGVKD. The CDR3 bases are TGTGCCATCAGCTCCGGGACAGGGGTCACCGGGGAGCTGTTTTTT. This encodes CAISSGTGVTGELFF.

The rearrangement joins TRBV6-2 or TRBV6-3 to TRBJ2-5; 7 positions match TRBD2. The CDR3 spans 16 residues. The V segment lost 2 bases and the J segment 1 base; nucleotides outside the gene matches: 7. Germline CDR1 and CDR2: MNHEY and SVGEGT. The CDR3 bases are TGTGCCAGCAGTTACGGGCTAGCGGTGGGCCAAGAGACCCAGTACTTC. It encodes CASSYGLAVGQETQYF.

The genes are TRBV18 and TRBJ2-7; 14 nucleotides line up with TRBD2. CDR1 KGHSH and CDR2 LQKENI come from the germline V gene. V was pared by 6 bases and J by 9 bases, with 13 bases of the junction left unmatched. The CDR3 is made up of 16 amino acids. DNA of the CDR3: TGTGCCAGCTCTCCAACTCCACCGGGACTAGCGGGAGTGCAGTACTTC. Encoded protein: CASSPTPPGLAGVQYF.

This chain connects TRBV6-5 to TRBJ2-7, with TRBD2 matching over 14 bases. The CDR3 loop spans 16 amino acids. Germline CDR1 reads MNHEY; CDR2 reads SVGAGI. After removal of 2 bases from V and 3 bases from J, the junction contained 3 bases not matched to a gene. CDR3 nucleotide sequence: TGTGCCAGCAGTTACAAGGGACTAGCGGGAGTCTACGAGCAGTACTTC. Protein product: CASSYKGLAGVYEQYF.

The J gene is TRBJ1-6, the V gene TRBV20-1, with TRBD1 matching over 8 bases. The CDR3 loop spans 17 amino acids. Per the germline V gene, CDR1 is DFQATT and CDR2 is SNEGSKA (reference sequence). Trimming cost V 3 bases and J 8 bases; bases outside gene matches: 15. CDR3 in DNA: TGCAGTGCTAGTCGCGGGATGGGACAGGCGGCCGATTCACCCCTCCACTTT. Its protein product is CSASRGMGQAADSPLHF.

This clonotype was counted a few times. The V call is TRBV6-2 or TRBV6-3, the J call TRBJ2-1, with 10 bases that match TRBD2. V dropped 3 bases and J dropped 7; count of bases not matched to a gene: 9. Per the germline V gene, CDR1 is MNHEY and CDR2 is SVGEGT. This CDR3 is built from 16 residues. The CDR3 spells CASSYSAGGIRNEQFF. The CDR3 DNA is TGTGCCAGCAGTTATTCAGCGGGGGGGATAAGGAATGAGCAGTTCTTC.

This clonotype has more than one count but fewer than ten. The V call is TRBV28, the J call TRBJ1-1; TRBD1 might be the D (6 bases). The CDR3 is 15 residues long. Trimming left V 2 bases short and J 5 bases short, with 15 bases between. Germline CDR1 reads MDHEN; CDR2 reads SYDVKM. CDR3 in DNA: TGTGCCAGCAGTTTACGGGGGGGCGCGTGGACTGAAGCTTTCTTT. Translating gives CASSLRGGAWTEAFF.

The J gene is TRBJ2-3, the V gene TRBV9, with D tentatively TRBD2 (6 bases). Trimming removed 5 bases from V and 7 bases from J, with 14 bases in between. The CDR3 totals 13 residues. The germline CDR1 and CDR2 sequences are SGDLS and YYNGEE. DNA of the CDR3: TGTGCCAGCAGTGGGGACTCCCCCAATACGCAGTATTTT. This gives the protein CASSGDSPNTQYF.

This clonotype was seen a few times. The rearrangement links TRBV12-3 or TRBV12-4 to TRBJ1-6, with D unclear. CDR3 size: 17 residues. V lost 6 bases and J lost 0, with 15 bases in between. The CDR3 sequence is CASSTGRLSSYNSPLHF. The CDR3, as DNA: TGTGCCAGCAGCACTGGACGGTTGAGCTCCTATAATTCACCCCTCCACTTT.

There are a few counts of this clonotype. The rearrangement joins TRBV12-3 or TRBV12-4 to TRBJ2-7, with 12 bases aligning to TRBD2. The CDR3 extends over 16 amino acids. V gave up 4 bases and J gave up 3 bases; unmatched junction bases: 7. This CDR3 is CASSSRLAGAVYEQYF. The CDR3 DNA sequence: TGTGCCAGCAGTTCTAGACTAGCGGGGGCCGTCTACGAGCAGTACTTC.

In its sample, this clonotype was seen many times. V gene TRBV27 combines with J gene TRBJ2-7; D is perhaps TRBD2 (6 bases). Germline CDR1 MNHEY, CDR2 SMNVEV (reference sequence). The CDR3 has 13 amino acids. Trimming cost V 3 bases and J 3 bases, with 9 bases left between them. The CDR3: CASSFNGGYEQYF. The CDR3 region has the DNA TGTGCCAGCAGTTTTAACGGGGGCTACGAGCAGTACTTC.

The V gene is TRBV9, the J gene TRBJ2-7; weak D call: TRBD1 (6 bases). The length of the CDR3 is 15 residues. Germline V gives CDR1 SGDLS, CDR2 YYNGEE. Trimming stripped 3 bases from V and 6 bases from J, with 19 bases between. CDR3 in DNA: TGTGCCAGCAGCGAAAGAGGGACAAGGACCAGCGAGCAGTACTTC. Its protein is CASSERGTRTSEQYF.

J is TRBJ2-3 and V is TRBV11-3; the D gene is possibly TRBD2 (6 bases). The CDR3 contains 12 residues. The germline CDR1 and CDR2 sequences are SGHNT and YENEEA. The V and J ends lost 4 bases and 14 bases respectively, with 16 bases between them. CDR3 loop: CASSSGVGGTYF. In DNA form, the CDR3 reads TGTGCCAGCAGCTCAGGTGTCGGGGGTACGTATTTT. Variable domain in full (rest from reference TRBV11-3 and TRBJ2-3): EAGVVQSPRYKIIEKKQPVAFWCNPISGHNTLYWYLQNLGQGPELLIRYENEEAVDDSQLPKDRFSAERLKGVDSTLKIQPAELGDSAVYLCASSSGVGGTYFGPGTRLTVL.

This clonotype was seen just once. The gene calls are TRBV7-2 and TRBJ2-7, with 8 positions matching TRBD2. Germline loops: CDR1 SGHTA, CDR2 FQGNSA. V dropped 4 bases and J dropped 6; count of bases not matched to a gene: 5. The CDR3 sequence is 13 residues long. The CDR3 is CASSSITSGEQYF. Written as DNA, the CDR3 is TGTGCCAGCAGCTCCATTACTAGCGGCGAGCAGTACTTC.

The chain carries TRBV24-1 and TRBJ2-2, with D uncertain. The germline CDR1 and CDR2 sequences are KGHDR and SFDVKD. The CDR3 has 12 amino acids. Trimming stripped 5 bases from V and 7 bases from J, with 7 bases between. The DNA of the CDR3 is TGTGCCACCAGTGCCGAGGTCGGGGAGCTGTTTTTT. It is translated as CATSAEVGELFF.

This clonotype was counted between two and nine times. The gene calls are TRBV25-1 and TRBJ1-1; D perhaps matches TRBD1 (6 bases). This CDR3 contains 14 residues. The V gene lost 1 base and the J gene lost 7 bases, with 13 bases spanning the gap. Germline CDR1 reads MGHDK; CDR2 reads SYGVNS. The CDR3 loop is CASSESAGVNEAFF. Written as DNA, the CDR3 is TGTGCCAGCAGTGAATCGGCAGGGGTAAATGAAGCTTTCTTT.

This clonotype turned up a few times. The V and J genes are TRBV18 and TRBJ1-2; D is ambiguous. V lost 3 bases, J lost 8 bases, and 10 bases lay in between. Germline V gene sequence: CDR1 KGHSH, CDR2 LQKENI. This CDR3 is built from 12 residues. This chain's CDR3 is CASSPERRGYTF. CDR3 nucleotides: TGTGCCAGCTCACCCGAGCGGCGGGGCTACACCTTC.

This clonotype was detected only a few times. V gene TRBV12-3 or TRBV12-4 combines with J gene TRBJ2-1; tentative D call: TRBD2 (7 bases). This CDR3 has 11 residues. V lost 1 base, J lost 13 bases, and 8 bases lay in between. The CDR3 here is CASSLGGGQFF. In nucleotides, the CDR3 is TGTGCCAGCAGTTTAGGGGGGGGCCAGTTCTTC.

The chain has TRBV25-1 and TRBJ2-1, with 11 nucleotides matching TRBD1. CDR3 length equals 14 residues. CDR1 is MGHDK and CDR2 is SYGVNS in the germline V gene. The V gene end was trimmed by 3 bases and the J gene end by 10 bases; junction bases not matched to a gene: 5. The CDR3 nucleotides are TGTGCCAGCAGTGACGGACAGGGGGCTCGAGAGCAGTTCTTC. This sequence encodes CASSDGQGAREQFF.

Note on this clonotype: A much larger clone lies one base from this, so it may be a read error. The chain combines TRBV29-1 with TRBJ2-1, with TRBD2 matching over 10 bases. The CDR3 has 14 residues. Germline V lookup: CDR1 SQVTM, CDR2 ANQGSEA. As DNA, the CDR3 is TGCACCGCGTACGCGACTAGCGGGTACAATGAGCAGTTCTTC. It codes for CTAYATSGYNEQFF.

V is TRBV2 and J is TRBJ2-3; a possible D gene is TRBD1 (6 bases). The ends were cut back, 3 bases at V and 5 bases at J, with 15 bases in the middle. CDR3 size: 15 residues. Germline assignment: CDR1 SNHLY and CDR2 FYNNEI. CDR3 sequence (DNA): TGTGCCAGCAGTGAGTTACCAGGGGTGAGAGATACGCAGTATTTT. Protein sequence: CASSELPGVRDTQYF.

The V call is TRBV7-2, the J call TRBJ2-7; TRBD2 matches at 11 bases. Germline CDR1 SGHTA, CDR2 FQGNSA. V dropped 5 bases and J dropped 4; count of bases not matched to a gene: 7. The CDR3 extends over 15 amino acids. The chain's CDR3 is CASSPGTSGIYEQYF. The CDR3, as DNA: TGTGCCAGCAGCCCAGGGACTAGCGGAATTTACGAGCAGTACTTC.